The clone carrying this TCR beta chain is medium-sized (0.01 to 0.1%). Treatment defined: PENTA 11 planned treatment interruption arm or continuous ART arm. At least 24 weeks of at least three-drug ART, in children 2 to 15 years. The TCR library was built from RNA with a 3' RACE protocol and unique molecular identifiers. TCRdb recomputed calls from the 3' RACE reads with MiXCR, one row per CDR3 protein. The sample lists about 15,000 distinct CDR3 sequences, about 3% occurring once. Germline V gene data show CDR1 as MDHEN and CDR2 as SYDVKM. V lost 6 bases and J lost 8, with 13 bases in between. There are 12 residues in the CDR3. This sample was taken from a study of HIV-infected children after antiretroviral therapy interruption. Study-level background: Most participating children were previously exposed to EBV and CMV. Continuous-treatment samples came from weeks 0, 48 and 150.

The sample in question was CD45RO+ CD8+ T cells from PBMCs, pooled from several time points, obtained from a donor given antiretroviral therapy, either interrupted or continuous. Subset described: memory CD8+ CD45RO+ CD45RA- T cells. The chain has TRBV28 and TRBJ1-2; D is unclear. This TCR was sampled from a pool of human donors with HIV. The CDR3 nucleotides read TGTGCCAGCAGACGTGGGGATGGAGGCTACACCTTC. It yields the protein CASRRGDGGYTF.